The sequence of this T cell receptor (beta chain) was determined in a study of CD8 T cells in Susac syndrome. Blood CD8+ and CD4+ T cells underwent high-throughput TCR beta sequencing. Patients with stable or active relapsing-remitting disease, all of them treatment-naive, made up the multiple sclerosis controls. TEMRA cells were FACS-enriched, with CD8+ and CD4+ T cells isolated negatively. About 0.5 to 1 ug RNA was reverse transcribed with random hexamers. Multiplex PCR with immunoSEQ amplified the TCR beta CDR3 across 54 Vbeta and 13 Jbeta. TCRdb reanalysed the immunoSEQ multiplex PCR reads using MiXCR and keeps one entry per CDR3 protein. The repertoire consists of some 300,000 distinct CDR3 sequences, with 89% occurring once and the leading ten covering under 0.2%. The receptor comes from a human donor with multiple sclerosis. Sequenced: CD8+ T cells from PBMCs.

For the CDR3, the DNA is TGCGCCAGCAGCCAAGGACAGGGCGTAACGGAGACCCAGTACTTC. Amino acids: CASSQGQGVTETQYF. The gene calls are TRBV4-1 and TRBJ2-5; 7 positions match TRBD1. The CDR3 totals 15 residues. Looked up from germline, CDR1 is MGHRA and CDR2 is YSYEKL. V dropped 1 base and J dropped 5; count of bases not matched to a gene: 7.